This note documents a single T cell receptor beta chain sequence. Its target is unknown. Profiled with immunoSEQ multiplex PCR; TCRdb holds only in-frame clones, not every one. The sample records around 720,000 clones, 55% to 85% being singletons. This CDR3 region has 15 residues. Germline V gene data show CDR1 as SGHNT and CDR2 as YYREEE (reference sequence). This sample was taken from a study of shared clonotypes between healthy human individuals. Study-wide findings and caveats: Compared with memory subsets, naive subsets generally had larger estimated richness.

The sequencing sample was made of memory CD4+ T cells sorted from blood. Described subset: CD45RA-negative fraction. The J gene is TRBJ2-5, the V gene TRBV5-4; unclear D gene. The J call may be in error: the DNA end matches TRBJ2-7 better. The origin of this receptor is a woman in her thirties in good health. In nucleotides, the CDR3 is TGTGCCAGCAGCCGGACCGGCCAGGAGAGGTACGAGCAGTACTTC. Amino acid sequence: CASSRTGQERYEQYF.